One and the same sample provided the 14 T cell receptor beta chains below, sequenced in a study of T-cell memory formation after mild COVID-19. TCRdb redid the calling of the 5' RACE reads with MiXCR, one entry per CDR3 protein. This sample yields 120,000 to 150,000 distinct CDR3 sequences, of which around 14% are seen a single time; around 28% belongs to the top ten. Sequenced: PBMCs or a T cell subset sorted from them (not recorded which). The receptors here all came from an adult woman who had mild COVID-19 (a few samples of this study predate the infection). Cell type and time point are not known.

The chain combines TRBV6-2 or TRBV6-3 with TRBJ2-1; no clear D. Germline lookup yields CDR1 MNHEY and CDR2 SVGEGT. Trimming shortened V by 8 bases and J by 10 bases, and 12 bases separated the two germline ends. This CDR3 comprises 11 residues. The chain's CDR3 is CASEIAREQFF. CDR3 bases: TGTGCCAGCGAAATAGCCCGGGAGCAGTTCTTC.

This clonotype was seen a few times. The chain recombines TRBV7-9 with TRBJ2-7, with TRBD2 matching 9 bases. V lost 11 bases, J lost 3 bases, and 8 bases stayed unmatched. CDR3 length: 13 amino acids. From germline, CDR1 is SEHNR and CDR2 FQNEAQ (reference sequence). CDR3 nucleotides: TGTGCCGGTAAGACTAGCGGAGACTACGAGCAGTACTTC. Translating gives CAGKTSGDYEQYF.

The chain is built from TRBV6-6 and TRBJ1-2; tentative D call: TRBD1 (5 bases). Germline CDR1 and CDR2: MNHNY and SVGAGI (reference sequence). The CDR3 consists of 14 residues. Trimming cost V 2 bases and J 6 bases, with 13 bases left between them. DNA for the CDR3: TGTGCCAGCAGTTACGCAGGGCCGCCCGATGGCTACACCTTC. Encoded protein: CASSYAGPPDGYTF.

This clonotype was seen a handful of times. V and J are TRBV27 and TRBJ2-7, with D maybe TRBD1 (6 bases). The CDR3 contains 14 residues. Germline V CDR1 and CDR2: MNHEY, SMNVEV (reference sequence). Trimming stripped 5 bases from V and 2 bases from J, with 13 bases between. This chain's CDR3 is CASSRRDKTYEQYF. CDR3 DNA: TGTGCCAGCAGTCGCCGGGACAAGACCTACGAGCAGTACTTC.

This clonotype appeared a few times. The chain uses TRBV12-3 or TRBV12-4 and TRBJ1-2; tentatively, D is TRBD1 (6 bases). The length of the CDR3 is 11 residues. Trimming left V 5 bases short and J 12 bases short, with 13 bases between. The CDR3 nucleotides read TGTGCCAGCAGTGACACAGGGTTACACACCTTC. Translating it yields CASSDTGLHTF.

This chain links TRBV29-1 with TRBJ2-1; possible D gene TRBD2, 6 bases. V lost 6 bases, J lost 0 bases, and 18 bases lay in between. There are 16 residues in the CDR3. In germline, CDR1 is SQVTM, CDR2 ANQGSEA. This CDR3 reads CSVLRAGLGSYNEQFF. CDR3 sequence (DNA): TGCAGCGTCCTCAGGGCGGGGTTAGGCTCCTACAATGAGCAGTTCTTC.

A few counts support this clonotype. This chain's CDR3 is CASSYLIDREERQYF. In DNA, the CDR3 is TGTGCCAGCAGCTACCTCATAGACCGGGAAGAAAGGCAGTACTTC. V and J are TRBV11-2 and TRBJ2-7; D is perhaps TRBD2 (5 bases). Trimming shortened V by 4 bases and J by 9 bases, and 22 bases separated the two germline ends. Germline CDR1 and CDR2: SGHAT and FQNNGV. The CDR3 consists of 15 residues.

This clonotype was seen a few times. V and J are TRBV15 and TRBJ2-1, with 12 bases fitting TRBD2. This CDR3 is built from 17 residues. Germline CDR1 is LNHNV and CDR2 is YYDKDF (reference sequence). The junction had 11 bases not matched to a gene; V was cut back by 4 bases and J by 7 bases. In nucleotides, the CDR3 is TGTGCCACCAGCATAGACCGGACTAGCGGGAAAGCGAATGAGCAGTTCTTC. Translating gives CATSIDRTSGKANEQFF.

This clonotype was seen only a few times. This chain uses TRBV4-1 with TRBJ1-1; D uncertain. V gave up 1 base and J gave up 1 base, with 7 bases separating them. The germline V gene has CDR1 MGHRA and CDR2 YSYEKL. This CDR3 region has 14 residues. CDR3 nucleotide sequence: TGCGCCAGCAGCCAAGGACGGGGGAACACTGAAGCTTTCTTT. It translates to CASSQGRGNTEAFF.

This clonotype was picked up a small number of times. The J gene is TRBJ2-1, the V gene TRBV14, with 7 bases fitting TRBD2. Germline assignment: CDR1 SGHDN and CDR2 FVKESK. Unmatched junction bases numbered 10, after V lost 0 bases and J lost 8 bases. The CDR3 is 16 residues long. Written as DNA, the CDR3 is TGTGCCAGCAGCCAAGATTTCCGACTAGCTTCTCATGAGCAGTTCTTC. It yields the protein CASSQDFRLASHEQFF.

In its sample, this clonotype was seen a few times. This chain links TRBV5-1 with TRBJ2-1; D is uncertain. CDR1 is SGHRS and CDR2 is YFSETQ in the germline V gene. With 4 bases removed from V and 1 base from J, the gap between germline ends came to 18 bases. The CDR3 is 17 residues long. As DNA, the CDR3 is TGCGCCAGCAGCCAAACCCCAGCGTTGAGTTCCTACAATGAGCAGTTCTTC. The encoded protein is CASSQTPALSSYNEQFF.

The chain recombines TRBV12-3 or TRBV12-4 with TRBJ2-1; D gene ambiguous. Trimming cost V 3 bases and J 3 bases, with 6 bases left between them. This CDR3 has 13 residues. CDR3 nucleotides: TGTGCCAGCAGTTTTGCGGTCTACAATGAGCAGTTCTTC. Translated: CASSFAVYNEQFF.

At least ten counts were recorded for this clonotype. The chain employs TRBV7-9 and TRBJ2-7; D gene unclear. This CDR3 has 13 amino acids. In germline, CDR1 is SEHNR, CDR2 FQNEAQ (reference sequence). The V end was cut by 4 bases, the J end by 2 bases, with 9 bases between. CDR3 nucleotides: TGTGCCAGCAGCTCTCACGGAGCCTACGAGCAGTACTTC. It yields the protein CASSSHGAYEQYF.

This clonotype was picked up a small number of times. V and J are TRBV24-1 and TRBJ2-7, with D unresolved. CDR1 and CDR2 from the germline V gene are KGHDR and SFDVKD. CDR3 length equals 12 residues. V lost 4 bases, J lost 6 bases, and 9 bases lay in between. CDR3: CATSESDSEQYF. DNA of the CDR3: TGTGCCACCAGTGAGAGCGATAGCGAGCAGTACTTC.